Listed below are T cell receptor beta chains from one sample, sequenced in a study of cytomegalovirus exposure and HLA in healthy donors. Produced via immunoSEQ multiplex PCR; TCRdb's table is partial and in-frame only. The sample lists around 110,000 clones, around 80% seen once, with 3.5% to 4% in the top ten. Sequences were obtained from PBMCs. All receptors derive from a man aged 55-75 years in good health and CMV-seronegative. CDR3s include the opening cysteine and the closing phenylalanine or tryptophan. The D gene is left open where the match is weak. Expanded clones are given a class, and other clones once, few, many or no size at all.

j_gene	d_gene	abundance	v_gene	CDR3aa	CDR3nt
TRBJ1-4	-	-	TRBV14	CASSPQRLGALFF	TGTGCCAGCAGCCCCCAAAGGCTAGGGGCCCTGTTTTTT
TRBJ2-1	-	-	TRBV7-9	CASTQDARNEQFF	TGTGCCAGCACACAGGACGCGCGCAATGAGCAGTTCTTC
TRBJ1-5	TRBD1	-	TRBV2	CASSGTGGNQPQHF	TGTGCCAGTTCCGGGACAGGGGGCAATCAGCCCCAGCATTTT
TRBJ1-3	TRBD1	-	TRBV7-2	CASSLTGGLGNTIYF	TGTGCCAGCAGCTTAACAGGGGGCCTTGGAAACACCATATATTTT
TRBJ2-5	TRBD2	-	TRBV30	CAGKVGGGETQYF	TGTGCCGGGAAAGTTGGGGGGGGAGAGACCCAGTACTTC
TRBJ1-5	-	-	TRBV4-3	CASSQENSPNQPQHF	TGCGCCAGCAGCCAAGAAAATAGCCCCAATCAGCCCCAGCATTTT
TRBJ2-7	TRBD1	once	TRBV11-2	CASSLVFAGQGAYEQYF	TGTGCCAGCAGCTTAGTTTTCGCGGGACAGGGTGCCTACGAGCAGTACTTC
TRBJ1-2	-	-	TRBV19	CASRSGSGSYYGYTF	TGTGCCAGTAGGTCAGGAAGCGGCTCATACTATGGCTACACCTTC
TRBJ2-1	TRBD1	-	TRBV6-1	CASNPGTGNNEQFF	TGTGCCAGCAACCCCGGGACAGGGAACAATGAGCAGTTCTTC
TRBJ2-4	-	-	TRBV5-1	CASSLNGENIQYF	TGCGCCAGCAGCTTGAACGGGGAAAACATTCAGTACTTC
TRBJ2-5	-	-	TRBV7-7	CASSMGPNTQETQYF	TGTGCCAGCAGCATGGGCCCGAACACGCAAGAGACCCAGTACTTC
TRBJ2-3	-	few	TRBV6-5	CASSPYTGNTDTQYF	TGTGCCAGCAGCCCCTATACTGGTAACACAGATACGCAGTATTTT
TRBJ1-2	TRBD1	-	TRBV5-1	CASSLKTGGDNYGYTF	TGCGCCAGCAGCTTGAAGACAGGGGGAGATAACTATGGCTACACCTTC
TRBJ1-1	TRBD1	-	TRBV15	CATSRGTGAVNTEAFF	TGTGCCACCAGCAGAGGGACAGGGGCGGTGAACACTGAAGCTTTCTTT
TRBJ2-3	-	-	TRBV2	CASTGGGAPTVDTQYF	TGTGCCAGCACTGGTGGGGGGGCCCCCACGGTAGATACGCAGTATTTT
TRBJ2-1	TRBD2	-	TRBV11-3	CASSLNSRGARNEQFF	TGTGCCAGCAGCTTAAACTCGCGGGGGGCGAGGAATGAGCAGTTCTTC
TRBJ1-1	-	-	TRBV30	CAWSGQGYTEAFF	TGTGCCTGGAGTGGGCAGGGGTACACTGAAGCTTTCTTT
TRBJ1-1	-	-	TRBV6-1	CASSEHWTMNTEAFF	TGTGCCAGCAGTGAACATTGGACTATGAACACTGAAGCTTTCTTT
TRBJ1-1	-	-	TRBV5-6	CASSLTVQNTEAFF	TGTGCCAGCAGCCTGACAGTTCAGAACACTGAAGCTTTCTTT
TRBJ2-2	TRBD1	few	TRBV5-1	CASRDPGQGVSGELFF	TGCGCCAGCAGGGACCCGGGACAGGGTGTATCCGGGGAGCTGTTTTTT
TRBJ1-2	-	-	TRBV11-3	CASSDTQGRGYTF	TGTGCCAGCAGCGATACACAGGGACGGGGCTACACCTTC
TRBJ1-1	-	-	TRBV7-9	CASSHDMDTEAFF	TGTGCCAGCAGCCACGACATGGACACTGAAGCTTTCTTT
TRBJ1-6	-	-	TRBV7-2	CAGRGWENNSPLHF	TGTGCCGGCCGGGGGTGGGAGAATAATTCACCCCTCCACTTT
TRBJ2-1	TRBD2	few	TRBV5-1	CASSLGFGGGAVEQFF	TGCGCCAGCAGCTTGGGTTTTGGCGGGGGGGCAGTTGAGCAGTTCTTC
TRBJ1-4	-	few	TRBV28	CASSLPQRATNEKLFF	TGTGCCAGCAGTTTACCCCAGCGGGCGACTAATGAAAAACTGTTTTTT
TRBJ2-3	-	-	TRBV2	CASSDPGGRLDTQYF	TGTGCCAGCAGTGACCCCGGGGGACGGTTAGATACGCAGTATTTT
TRBJ1-2	TRBD1	-	TRBV11-2	CASSFGTAYGYTF	TGTGCCAGCAGCTTTGGGACAGCCTATGGCTACACCTTC
TRBJ2-1	-	-	TRBV19	CASSPGQVNDEQFF	TGTGCCAGTAGTCCGGGACAAGTTAACGATGAGCAGTTCTTC
TRBJ1-1	TRBD1	-	TRBV5-1	CASSLNRGGTEAFF	TGCGCCAGCAGCTTAAACAGGGGTGGGACTGAAGCTTTCTTT
TRBJ2-2	-	-	TRBV5-1	CASSSRQDNTGELFF	TGCGCCAGCAGCTCCCGACAGGATAACACCGGGGAGCTGTTTTTT
TRBJ1-2	-	few	TRBV4-3	CASSQDRDTGYTF	TGCGCCAGCAGCCAAGATAGGGACACTGGCTACACCTTC
TRBJ2-2	-	-	TRBV14	CASSQSGPGELFF	TGTGCCAGCAGCCAGTCTGGGCCCGGGGAGCTGTTTTTT
TRBJ1-2	-	-	TRBV27	CASSSFSGSSGYTF	TGTGCCAGCAGTTCCTTCTCGGGGTCATCTGGCTACACCTTC
TRBJ2-5	TRBD2	-	TRBV29-1	CSVREGGAGGGSQYF	TGCAGCGTGCGAGAGGGGGGAGCGGGGGGTGGGTCCCAGTACTTC
TRBJ2-1	-	-	TRBV20-1	CSVETGDEQFF	TGCAGTGTCGAGACGGGGGACGAGCAGTTCTTC
TRBJ2-3	-	-	TRBV18	CASSIQGDTQYF	TGTGCCAGCTCAATTCAGGGGGATACGCAGTATTTT
TRBJ1-5	-	-	TRBV7-9	CASSLGGLSNQPQHF	TGTGCCAGCAGCTTAGGGGGGCTTAGCAATCAGCCCCAGCATTTT
TRBJ2-2	-	-	TRBV19	CATKKGDTGELFF	TGTGCCACCAAAAAGGGGGACACCGGGGAGCTGTTTTTT
TRBJ1-5	-	-	TRBV15	CATRAGFTSNQPQHF	TGTGCCACCAGGGCGGGGTTCACTAGCAATCAGCCCCAGCATTTT
TRBJ1-5	TRBD1	once	TRBV27	CASTRTFTGGQPQHF	TGTGCCAGCACCCGGACTTTTACAGGGGGCCAGCCCCAGCATTTT
TRBJ2-5	-	-	TRBV6-5	CASSYGSGLETQYF	TGTGCCAGCAGTTACGGTTCAGGCTTAGAGACCCAGTACTTC
TRBJ1-5	TRBD1	-	TRBV6-4	CASSATGGQPQHF	TGTGCCAGCAGTGCCACAGGGGGCCAGCCCCAGCATTTT
TRBJ2-2	-	-	TRBV5-1	CASRTGTGELFF	TGCGCCAGCAGAACGGGAACCGGGGAGCTGTTTTTT
TRBJ1-3	-	-	TRBV30	CAWSHTGSHSGNTIYF	TGTGCCTGGAGTCATACAGGGAGTCACTCTGGAAACACCATATATTTT
TRBJ1-1	TRBD1	-	TRBV5-1	CASSFSLGTGVFEAFF	TGCGCCAGCAGCTTTTCACTCGGGACAGGGGTATTTGAAGCTTTCTTT